Below, 5 T cell receptor beta chains from the same sample are listed, as sequenced in a study of PD-1 blockade in mismatch repair-deficient tumors. Sequencing was performed with immunoSEQ multiplex PCR; in TCRdb, only in-frame clones are kept and a portion is missing. The sample records 100,000 to 150,000 clones, about 85% being singletons. The specimen was peripheral blood, collected 44 weeks after starting pembrolizumab. These TCRs come from an adult with mismatch repair-deficient cancer.

V and J are TRBV4-3 and TRBJ2-3; the match to TRBD2 covers 11 bases. Trimming at V came to 1 base and at J to 0 bases, leaving 3 bases not matched to a gene. The length of the CDR3 is 17 residues. Germline V gene data show CDR1 as LGHNA and CDR2 as YSLEER. CDR3 in amino acids: CASSQGLAGLSTDTQYF. As DNA, the CDR3 is TGCGCCAGCAGCCAAGGACTAGCGGGGCTAAGCACAGATACGCAGTATTTT.

The chain uses TRBV6-5 and TRBJ1-2; perhaps TRBD1 as D (6 bases). V lost 2 bases and J lost 8, with 15 bases in between. The CDR3 covers 14 residues. CDR1 and CDR2 from the germline V gene are MNHEY and SVGAGI. DNA of the CDR3: TGTGCCAGCAGTTACGACAGGATTCTACGAGGCTACACCTTC. Amino acids: CASSYDRILRGYTF.

The table lists this clone with a count of one. This sequence joins TRBV19 and TRBJ2-1, with TRBD2 identical over 7 bases. CDR3 length: 17 amino acids. Trimming removed 7 bases from V and 2 bases from J; junction bases left unmatched: 14. CDR1 LNHDA and CDR2 SQIVND come from the germline V gene (reference sequence). In DNA form, the CDR3 reads TGTGCCAGTACCTCCACCATATATAGCGGGCCCTACAATGAGCAGTTCTTC. This translates into CASTSTIYSGPYNEQFF.

V usage is TRBV19 and J usage is TRBJ2-7; D might be TRBD1 (5 bases). Looked up from germline, CDR1 is LNHDA and CDR2 is SQIVND (reference sequence). Trimming removed 5 bases from V and 3 bases from J, with 17 bases in between. CDR3 size: 15 residues. The chain's CDR3 is CASSPGGRVVYEQYF. The CDR3 DNA reads as TGTGCCAGTAGTCCTGGTGGCAGGGTGGTCTACGAGCAGTACTTC.

The V gene is TRBV7-8, the J gene TRBJ2-1; D gene uncertain. The CDR3 spans 13 residues. CDR1 SGHVS and CDR2 FQNEAQ come from the germline V gene. V lost 0 bases to trimming and J lost 5 bases, with 5 bases between them. The CDR3 coding sequence is TGTGCCAGCAGCTTAGCCTCGCACAATGAGCAGTTCTTC. Translation: CASSLASHNEQFF. Full variable domain (remainder filled in from reference TRBV7-8 and TRBJ2-1): GAGVSQSPRYKVAKRGQDVALRCDPISGHVSLFWYQQALGQGPEFLTYFQNEAQLDKSGLPSDRFFAERPEGSVSTLKIQRTQQEDSAVYLCASSLASHNEQFFGPGTRLTVL.